This paragraph reports one TCR beta chain. The CDR3 runs to 19 residues. V trimming: 1 base; J trimming: 2 bases; junction bases outside the gene matches: 13. The germline V gene has CDR1 SGHNT and CDR2 YENEEA. These data are taken from a study of blood T cell repertoires in COVID-19. Study summary: T cells, B-cell-depleted T cells, or PBMCs supplied cDNA or gDNA.

Clones were sequenced by immunoSEQ multiplex PCR, and TCRdb holds only the in-frame ones, with some missing. Seen here are 250,000 to 300,000 clones, approximately 87% observed once, and the top ten hold approximately 12%. This chain links TRBV11-3 with TRBJ2-2; TRBD2 matches 7 bases. This TCR was sampled from a woman in her thirties with COVID-19, enrolled during active disease. The sequencing input was peripheral blood. CDR3 amino acids: CASSLAGGRLAANTGELFF. Here the CDR3 DNA reads TGTGCCAGCAGCTTAGCTGGGGGTCGGCTAGCGGCAAACACCGGGGAGCTGTTTTTT.